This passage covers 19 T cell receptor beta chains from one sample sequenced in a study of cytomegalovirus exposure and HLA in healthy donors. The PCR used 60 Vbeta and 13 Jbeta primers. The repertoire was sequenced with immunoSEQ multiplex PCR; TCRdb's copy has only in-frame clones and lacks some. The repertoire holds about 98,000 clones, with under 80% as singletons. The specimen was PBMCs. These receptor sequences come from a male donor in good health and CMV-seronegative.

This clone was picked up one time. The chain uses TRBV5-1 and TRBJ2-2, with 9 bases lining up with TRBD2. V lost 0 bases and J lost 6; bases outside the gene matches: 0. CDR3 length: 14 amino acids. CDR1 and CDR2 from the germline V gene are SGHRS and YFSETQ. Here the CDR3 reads CASSLGLAAGELFF. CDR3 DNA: TGCGCCAGCAGCTTGGGACTAGCGGCCGGGGAGCTGTTTTTT.

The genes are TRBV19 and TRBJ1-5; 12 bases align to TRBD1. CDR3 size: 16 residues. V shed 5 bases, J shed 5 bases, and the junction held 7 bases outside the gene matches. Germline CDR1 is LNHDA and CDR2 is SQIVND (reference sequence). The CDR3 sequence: CASSPWDRGPDQPQHF. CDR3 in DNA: TGTGCCAGTAGTCCTTGGGACAGGGGGCCGGATCAGCCCCAGCATTTT.

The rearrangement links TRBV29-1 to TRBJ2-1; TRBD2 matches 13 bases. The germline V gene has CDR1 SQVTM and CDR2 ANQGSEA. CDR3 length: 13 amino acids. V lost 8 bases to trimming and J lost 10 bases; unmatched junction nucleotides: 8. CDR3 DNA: TGCAGCACCCACGGACTAGCGGGAGACGAGCAGTTCTTC. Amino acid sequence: CSTHGLAGDEQFF.

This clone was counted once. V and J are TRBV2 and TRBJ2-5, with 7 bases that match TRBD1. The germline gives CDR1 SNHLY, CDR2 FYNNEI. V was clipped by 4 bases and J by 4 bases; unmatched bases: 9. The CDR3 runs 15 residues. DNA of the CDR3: TGTGCCAGCAGTGTAGTCTGGGCAGGGGGAGAGACCCAGTACTTC. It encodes CASSVVWAGGETQYF.

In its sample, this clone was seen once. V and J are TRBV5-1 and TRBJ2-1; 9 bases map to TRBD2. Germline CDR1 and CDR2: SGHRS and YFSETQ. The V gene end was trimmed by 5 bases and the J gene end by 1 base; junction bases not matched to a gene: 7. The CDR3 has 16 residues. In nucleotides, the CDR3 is TGCGCCAGCAGATGGAGCGGGAGGTCTTCCTACAATGAGCAGTTCTTC. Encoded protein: CASRWSGRSSYNEQFF.

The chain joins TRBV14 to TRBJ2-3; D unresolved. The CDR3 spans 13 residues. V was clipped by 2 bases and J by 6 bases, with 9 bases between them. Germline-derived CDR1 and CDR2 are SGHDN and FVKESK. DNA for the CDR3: TGTGCCAGCAGCCAATTCTACCTGGATACGCAGTATTTT. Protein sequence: CASSQFYLDTQYF.

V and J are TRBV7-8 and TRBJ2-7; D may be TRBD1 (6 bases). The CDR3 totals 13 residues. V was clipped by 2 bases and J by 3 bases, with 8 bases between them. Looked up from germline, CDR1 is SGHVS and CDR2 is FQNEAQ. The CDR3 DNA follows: TGTGCCAGCAGCTTATCACAGGGCTACGAGCAGTACTTC. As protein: CASSLSQGYEQYF.

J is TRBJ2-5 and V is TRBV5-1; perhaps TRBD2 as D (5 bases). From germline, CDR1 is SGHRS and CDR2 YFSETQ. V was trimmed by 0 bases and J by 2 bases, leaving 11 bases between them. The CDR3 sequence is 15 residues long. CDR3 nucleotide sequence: TGCGCCAGCAGCTTGGCGGGGAGTTCTCAAGAGACCCAGTACTTC. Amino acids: CASSLAGSSQETQYF.

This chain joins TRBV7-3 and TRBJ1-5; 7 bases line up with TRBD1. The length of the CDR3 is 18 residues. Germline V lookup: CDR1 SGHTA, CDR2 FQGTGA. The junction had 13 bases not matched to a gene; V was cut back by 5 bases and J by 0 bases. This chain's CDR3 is CASSPDRTTGYSNQPQHF. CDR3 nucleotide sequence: TGTGCCAGCAGCCCGGACAGGACCACGGGGTATAGCAATCAGCCCCAGCATTTT.

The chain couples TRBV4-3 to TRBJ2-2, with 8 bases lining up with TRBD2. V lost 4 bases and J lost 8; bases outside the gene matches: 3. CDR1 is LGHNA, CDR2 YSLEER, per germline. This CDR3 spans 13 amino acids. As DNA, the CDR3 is TGCGCCAGCAGCCCCCGGGAGGGGGGGGAGCTGTTTTTT. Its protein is CASSPREGGELFF.

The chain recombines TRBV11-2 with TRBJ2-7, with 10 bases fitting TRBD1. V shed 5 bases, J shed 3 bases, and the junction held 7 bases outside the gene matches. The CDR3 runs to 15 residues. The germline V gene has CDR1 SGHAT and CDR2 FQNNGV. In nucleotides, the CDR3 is TGTGCCAGCAGCATAAGCGACAGGGGGCTCTACGAGCAGTACTTC. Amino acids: CASSISDRGLYEQYF.

As DNA, the CDR3 is TGTGCCAGTAGTACATACAGGGGAGGCGAGCAGTACTTC. Protein product: CASSTYRGGEQYF. The genes are TRBV19 and TRBJ2-7; possible D gene TRBD1, 7 bases. Germline V gene data show CDR1 as LNHDA and CDR2 as SQIVND (reference sequence). Trimming pared 4 bases from V and 6 bases from J, leaving 13 bases between. This CDR3 region has 13 residues.

This CDR3 reads CASSPPRDRGYEQYF. The CDR3 DNA follows: TGTGCCAGCAGCCCTCCCCGGGACAGGGGCTACGAGCAGTACTTC. The chain joins TRBV7-9 to TRBJ2-7, with 10 nucleotides matching TRBD1. This CDR3 is 15 amino acids long. The V segment lost 5 bases and the J segment 3 bases; nucleotides outside the gene matches: 7. CDR1 and CDR2 (germline): SEHNR, FQNEAQ (reference sequence).

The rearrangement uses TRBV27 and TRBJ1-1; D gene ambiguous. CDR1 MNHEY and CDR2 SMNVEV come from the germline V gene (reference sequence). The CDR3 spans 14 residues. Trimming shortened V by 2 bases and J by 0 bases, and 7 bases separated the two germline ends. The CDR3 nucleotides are TGTGCCAGCAGTTTAAGCCGATTGAACACTGAAGCTTTCTTT. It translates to CASSLSRLNTEAFF.

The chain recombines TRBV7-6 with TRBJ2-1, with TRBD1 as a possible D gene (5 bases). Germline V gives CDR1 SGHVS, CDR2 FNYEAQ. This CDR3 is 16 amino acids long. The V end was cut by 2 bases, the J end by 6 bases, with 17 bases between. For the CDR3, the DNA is TGTGCCAGCAGCTTACTAGGGGTATACCAGGGCAATGAGCAGTTCTTC. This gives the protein CASSLLGVYQGNEQFF.

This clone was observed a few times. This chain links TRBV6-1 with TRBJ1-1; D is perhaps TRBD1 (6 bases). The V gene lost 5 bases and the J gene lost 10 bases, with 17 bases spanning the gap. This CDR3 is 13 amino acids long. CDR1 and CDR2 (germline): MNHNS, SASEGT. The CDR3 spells CASSSGTKVGAFF. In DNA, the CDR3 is TGTGCCAGCAGTTCCGGGACAAAAGTCGGAGCTTTCTTT.

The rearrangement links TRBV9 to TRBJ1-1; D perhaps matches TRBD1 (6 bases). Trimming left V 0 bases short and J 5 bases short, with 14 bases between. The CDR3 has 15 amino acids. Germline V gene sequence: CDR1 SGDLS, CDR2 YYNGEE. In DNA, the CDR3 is TGTGCCAGCAGCGTAGTTCCAGGGGTCGGTACTGAAGCTTTCTTT. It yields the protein CASSVVPGVGTEAFF.

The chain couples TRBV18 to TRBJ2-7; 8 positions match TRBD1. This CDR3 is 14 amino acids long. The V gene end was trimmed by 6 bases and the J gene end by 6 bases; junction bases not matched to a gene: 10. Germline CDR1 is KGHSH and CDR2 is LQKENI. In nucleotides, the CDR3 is TGTGCCAGCTCTCCAGGGGGCGGCTCTGGCGAGCAGTACTTC. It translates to CASSPGGGSGEQYF.

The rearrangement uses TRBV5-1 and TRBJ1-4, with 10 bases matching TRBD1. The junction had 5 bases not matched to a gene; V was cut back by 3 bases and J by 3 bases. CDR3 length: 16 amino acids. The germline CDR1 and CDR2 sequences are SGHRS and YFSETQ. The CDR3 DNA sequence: TGCGCCAGCAGCTCCGGGACAGGGGCCCCTAATGAAAAACTGTTTTTT. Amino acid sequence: CASSSGTGAPNEKLFF. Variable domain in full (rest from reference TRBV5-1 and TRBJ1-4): KAGVTQTPRYLIKTRGQQVTLSCSPISGHRSVSWYQQTPGQGLQFLFEYFSETQRNKGNFPGRFSGRQFSNSRSEMNVSTLELGDSALYLCASSSGTGAPNEKLFFGSGTQLSVL.